What follows describes a single T cell receptor (beta chain). The target of this receptor is not known. There are no base qualities to consult, and no much larger clone falls within one base. CDR1 and CDR2, per the germline V gene, are SGHTA and FQGTGA. Cut back by 2 bases and 7 bases, the V and J ends lie 9 bases apart. The CDR3 spans 13 residues, from the cysteine through the phenylalanine. CDR3 DNA only is kept here, 39 bases in frame from base 1. This sample is part of a study of cytomegalovirus exposure and HLA in healthy donors (dated by TCRdb to about 2017). For context, the study as a whole: An earlier analysis of roughly 500 of the donors reported 276 Gb of sequence data and around 100 million unique TCR beta sequences obtained from approximately 180 million T cells. An early release covering roughly 600 HLA-typed donors comprised about 300 gigabases of sequencing data and roughly 86 million unique TCR sequences. Alongside the repertoire data, information on donor age, sex, ethnicity and CMV serostatus was compiled. The later analysis used no new phenotypic data to find candidate immune exposures, relying instead on TCR beta sequences and their occurrence across donors. Roughly five DR-DQ haplotypes were treated as single units for association and clustering because of strong linkage in the cohort. Every discovery cohort repertoire had been produced on one sequencing platform. To study patterns of TCR occurrence, a later analysis re-analyzed previously published TCR beta repertoires from 600 to 750 donors and added high-resolution HLA genotyping. The genetic ancestry cluster associated with self-reported Caucasian donors included around four fifths of the roughly 410 genotyped donors. In addition to the first cohort of approximately 670 subjects, a separate validation cohort of under 150 different subjects was used. Typing coverage differed by locus: A, B, C, DRB1 and DQB1 were typed in about 620-630 donors, DQA1 in roughly 500, DPA1 in approximately 600, and DPB1 in 450 to 480. On average, roughly 240,000 unique TCR beta nucleotide sequences were sequenced per donor among some 420 genotyped donors of the cohort, with 15% to 20% of those sequences being non-productive. The study aimed to test whether cataloging public T cell receptors could reveal signatures of past pathogen exposure. An earlier analysis of several hundred of the donors applied high-throughput TCR beta sequencing to assess whether each TCR beta V gene segment acted as functional or pseudogenic. The study used immunosequencing to profile the T cell repertoires of some 600 subjects and linked those repertoires to cytomegalovirus serostatus. In a later genetic analysis, genome-wide SNP genotypes for about three fifths of the roughly 670 donors were used, and that subset was treated as a discovery cohort. High-throughput TCR immunosequencing, statistical association of individual TCRs with disease status, and machine learning were combined to predict cytomegalovirus infection status. Class I and class II HLA loci were covered by the typing at four-digit resolution. What the work shows at the level of the full study, not this receptor alone: A total of about 150 TCR beta chains were listed by the study as associated with cytomegalovirus. Several of the top co-occurrence clusters appeared to be linked to parvovirus B19, influenza, CMV and Epstein-Barr virus, according to a later analysis. An association between a missense DCLRE1C variant and V-gene and J-gene trimming of TCR beta chains was found in a later genetic analysis and replicated in an independent cohort. In vitro tests confirmed that three of the cytomegalovirus-associated TCR beta chains recognize cytomegalovirus antigens. Immune exposure information for the cohort was limited to CMV serostatus. Most TCR sequences were seen in very few donors, while some public TCRs were found in many individuals. HLA typing was unavailable for some donors at each locus, so association tests used only the typed subset. A further reported finding was that TCR beta sequences accurately predicted the HLA-A and HLA-B alleles for most subjects in the first cohort. Broadly in line with IMGT annotations, most TCR beta V segments showed up in productive rearrangements about 87% or about 30% of the time in an earlier analysis of around 600 of the donors. The classifier was reported to diagnose cytomegalovirus status with high specificity and sensitivity in both the original cohort and the validation cohort. In a later analysis, most CMV-associated TCR beta chains were found to appear HLA-restricted, with HLA associations seemingly driven largely by CMV exposure. Correlated functional status among segregating V segments might reflect linkage disequilibrium, but an unknown experimental factor could not be ruled out. According to a later genetic analysis, donors in an Asian-associated ancestry cluster had fewer N-insertions in productive TCRs than the roughly 700-donor mean. Sequencing depth was assumed to be roughly uniform across donors in the presence/absence analyses, though that assumption may not hold. It was suggested by the authors that the approach could potentially be generalized to other disease states and immunological phenotypes. In this cohort, only TCR beta chains were sequenced, and detectable features were limited by the absence of alpha or paired-chain data. In a later analysis, some 18,000 TCR beta sequences were associated with specific HLA alleles at a false discovery rate of 0.05. About 15 rarely observed V segments, including chromosome 9 orphons, were excluded from the earlier analysis of about 610 of the donors because counts were too low. Compared with equally common non-associated chains, HLA-associated TCR beta chains in a later analysis were more clonally expanded and had lower generation probabilities. When HLA alleles, especially DR and DQ, strongly co-occurred, attributing TCR associations to individual alleles was difficult. According to a later analysis, TCR association rates differed among HLA loci, with DRB1 alleles showing the most associated TCRs and HLA-C alleles showing the fewest. Because the 87-base-pair reads could not distinguish some IMGT-functional V segments, including TRBV6-2 and TRBV6-3, those segments were excluded. The sequencing pipeline was judged likely to have produced a cluster of highly shared sequence variants as a technical artifact.

The cohort comprised hundreds of healthy bone marrow donors. At the time of sampling, every cohort member was nominally healthy, though immune exposures that went unrecorded were likely present. The donor was CMV seropositive and belonged to the group of 250 to 350 seropositive cohort members. A peripheral blood sample was provided by each donor, and peripheral blood mononuclear cells were used for TCR beta sequencing. Genomic DNA was extracted from the blood cell samples with the Qiagen DNeasy Blood Extraction Kit. To prepare the library, the immunoSEQ multiplex PCR assay was applied. For the multiplex PCR, a mixture combining 60 forward primers for TCR Vbeta segments and 13 reverse primers for TCR Jbeta segments was used. A multiplex PCR assay on genomic DNA amplified the CDR3 region of rearranged TCR beta genes. Amplified TCR beta libraries were sequenced as 87-base-pair reads on the Illumina HiSeq System. Concerning the study's data processing: Across the 500 to 850 repertoires, a later analysis counted tens of millions of unique TCR beta chains, roughly 11 million of which were shared by at least two donors. A nearest-neighbor algorithm error-corrected the raw reads and collapsed the reads into unique sequences, merging closely related sequences to remove PCR and sequencing errors. Alignment of CDR3 sequences to IMGT reference sequences was used to assign V, D and J gene segments. Each retained sequence needed at least a six-nucleotide match to both a V gene segment and a J gene segment. A rearrangement was called productive if the CDR3 had no stop codons and remained in frame with V and J, and every other rearrangement was called non-productive. CDR3 was defined by IMGT convention, running from the second conserved V-encoded cysteine to the conserved J-encoded phenylalanine. The earlier analysis of some 580 of the donors excluded any sequence lacking an unambiguous match to a single V gene segment. An earlier analysis of approximately 590 of the donors called V segments functional above 56.7% productive rearrangements and segregating when the between-donor standard deviation exceeded 5%. A statistical classification framework was developed to diagnose cytomegalovirus status using the catalog of TCR beta chain sequences. In a later analysis, TCR nucleotide sequences were compared against IMGT/GENE-DB human TR gene sequences so that V and J genes could be assigned. The TCRdist pipeline was used in a later analysis to assign CDR3 sequences and most-parsimonious VDJ recombination scenarios. A later analysis defined each TCR beta chain by its CDR3 amino acid sequence plus V-gene family, and excluded reads lacking a unique V-gene family. To address suspected cross-contamination and a sequencing artifact, a later analysis removed approximately 600 highly shared, low-generation-probability nucleotide sequences. In a later analysis, a clonal expansion index was calculated for each public chain from normalized within-repertoire ranks of inferred template counts. In a later analysis, generation probabilities were computed using a VDJ recombination model fitted to out-of-frame rearrangements, and the results were checked against IGoR. In a later analysis, hypergeometric tests were used to score TCR-TCR, TCR-HLA and TCR-CMV co-occurrence, with a repertoire-size bias correction applied to TCR pairs. To estimate false discovery rates, a later analysis permuted the HLA or CMV assignments 20 times. In a later analysis, co-occurring TCRs were grouped using DBSCAN, and TCRdist sequence similarity was added for clustering within HLA-allele-positive subsets. Co-occurrence clustering excluded repertoires with fewer than 30,000 or more than 120,000 public chains, plus five with anomalous nucleotide sharing. As stored in TCRdb, this immuneACCESS dataset retains in-frame rearrangements with V and J assigned. A fraction of the clones does not appear; measured against another copy, unresolved V genes explain less than half of the discrepancy, and the remainder lacks a known reason. V and J calls and clone size are given by that table; D and trimming were obtained from the DNA. In all, the sample holds 85,000 to 130,000 clones, and about 70% of those were seen once. The ten top clones hold roughly 6% of the sample.

The sample comprised PBMCs. Rearrangement joined TRBV7-3 to TRBJ2-1; no D gene call is confident. This clonotype was sampled from a woman in her forties or fifties in good health and CMV-seropositive. The nucleotide sequence is TGTGCCAGCAGCTTATCCTCCCGGAATGAGCAGTTCTTC. It encodes CASSLSSRNEQFF.